The 30 T cell receptor beta chains below were found in one sample sequenced in a study of Graves' ophthalmopathy and Graves' hyperthyroidism. RNA transcripts yielded amplified TCR beta CDR3 regions. An initial RT-PCR round employing HTBI primers preceded a second-round multiplex PCR. MiXCR was run by TCRdb on the multiplex PCR reads, yielding one entry per CDR3 protein. The data contain around 590,000 distinct CDR3 sequences, roughly 40% of them seen just once; the ten biggest clones take up around 4.6%. Sequenced material: peripheral blood or thyroid tissue (not recorded which). Source of these receptors: an adult man with Graves' hyperthyroidism.

The chain couples TRBV19 to TRBJ2-5; perhaps TRBD1 as D (5 bases). The V gene lost 6 bases and the J gene lost 4 bases, with 12 bases spanning the gap. CDR1 is LNHDA and CDR2 is SQIVND in the germline V gene (reference sequence). The CDR3 consists of 13 residues. This CDR3 is CASRPTVSETQYF. CDR3 in DNA: TGTGCCAGTAGGCCGACAGTTTCAGAGACCCAGTACTTC.

The table lists this clonotype with many counts. The gene calls are TRBV6-5 and TRBJ2-7; 7 bases line up with TRBD2. With 6 bases clipped from V and 0 bases from J, the junction kept 5 bases outside the gene matches. The CDR3 sequence is 14 residues long. Germline CDR1 reads MNHEY; CDR2 reads SVGAGI. CDR3 amino acids: CASSPAGSSYEQYF. In DNA, the CDR3 is TGTGCCAGCAGCCCAGCGGGAAGCTCCTACGAGCAGTACTTC.

The gene calls are TRBV24-1 and TRBJ2-1; 10 nucleotides line up with TRBD2. This CDR3 has 14 amino acids. From germline, CDR1 is KGHDR and CDR2 SFDVKD. V was clipped by 3 bases and J by 7 bases; unmatched bases: 2. In DNA, the CDR3 is TGTGCCACCAGTGATCAGCGGGAGGGAAATGAGCAGTTCTTC. It is translated as CATSDQREGNEQFF.

This clonotype was seen at least ten times. V gene TRBV20-1 combines with J gene TRBJ2-7; no definite D call. Germline loops: CDR1 DFQATT, CDR2 SNEGSKA (reference sequence). This CDR3 spans 16 amino acids. V was cut by 4 bases and J by 0 bases, with 19 bases left in between. In nucleotides, the CDR3 is TGCAGTGCTACACAAGGTCAGGAAGAACTCTCCTACGAGCAGTACTTC. Translated: CSATQGQEELSYEQYF.

This clonotype came up many times. The chain is built from TRBV19 and TRBJ2-2; no clear D gene. The V gene lost 3 bases and the J gene lost 5 bases, with 7 bases spanning the gap. The CDR3 spans 13 residues. Germline values: CDR1 LNHDA, CDR2 SQIVND (reference sequence). This chain's CDR3 is CASSIGVTGELFF. The CDR3 region has the DNA TGTGCCAGTAGTATTGGTGTAACCGGGGAGCTGTTTTTT.

This clonotype was detected many times. A read error may produce the germline difference seen at one junction end. The V gene is TRBV10-3, the J gene TRBJ1-2; TRBD1 matches 9 bases. The germline V gene has CDR1 ENHRY and CDR2 SYGVKD. The CDR3 covers 17 residues. The CDR3 protein is CASSTPGTGSGVYGYTF. The CDR3 region has the DNA TGTGCCAGCAGTACCCCGGGGACAGGGAGCGGCGTCTATGGCTACACCTTC.

The chain uses TRBV5-1 and TRBJ1-3; a possible D gene is TRBD1 (6 bases). V was trimmed by 4 bases and J by 8 bases, leaving 22 bases between them. CDR3 size: 16 residues. Germline V gives CDR1 SGHRS, CDR2 YFSETQ. The CDR3 here is CASSEDRANYGYTIYF. Here the CDR3 DNA reads TGCGCCAGCAGCGAGGACAGAGCTAACTATGGCTACACCATATATTTT. The variable domain in full, completed from reference TRBV5-1 and TRBJ1-3, reads KAGVTQTPRYLIKTRGQQVTLSCSPISGHRSVSWYQQTPGQGLQFLFEYFSETQRNKGNFPGRFSGRQFSNSRSEMNVSTLELGDSALYLCASSEDRANYGYTIYFGEGSWLTVV.

This clonotype has a single count. The rearrangement uses TRBV5-1 and TRBJ2-1; 7 bases agree with TRBD1. Germline values: CDR1 SGHRS, CDR2 YFSETQ. The V and J ends lost 1 base and 7 bases, in that order; junction bases with no gene match: 8. The CDR3 is made up of 15 amino acids. The CDR3 sequence is CASSLRQGFGNEQFF. Here the CDR3 DNA reads TGCGCCAGCAGCTTGAGACAGGGTTTCGGGAATGAGCAGTTCTTC.

This clonotype turned up a few times. Its ends do not fully match the called genes, so a read error is possible. The chain employs TRBV5-1 and TRBJ2-2, with D tentatively TRBD2 (6 bases). Germline loops: CDR1 SGHRS, CDR2 YFSETQ. The CDR3 contains 15 residues. The CDR3 reads CASISTSGNTGELFF. CDR3 nucleotides: TGTGCCAGCATCTCGACTAGTGGGAACACCGGGGAGCTGTTTTTT.

The chain links TRBV10-3 to TRBJ2-7; 7 positions agree with TRBD1. Germline loops: CDR1 ENHRY, CDR2 SYGVKD. Trimming removed 5 bases from V and 8 bases from J; junction bases left unmatched: 24. This CDR3 is 18 amino acids long. Written as DNA, the CDR3 is TGTGCCATCAGTACAGAGACAGGGCTCATGATCAGTCAGCCCCAGCAGTACTTC. It is translated as CAISTETGLMISQPQQYF.

The chain combines TRBV7-9 with TRBJ2-7; D possibly corresponds to TRBD2 (5 bases). Germline loops: CDR1 SEHNR, CDR2 FQNEAQ (reference sequence). The germline V and J ends were trimmed by 5 bases and 7 bases, with 24 bases remaining between them. CDR3 length equals 16 residues. Written as DNA, the CDR3 is TGTGCCAGCAGCCCGACGAGTGTCAGCGGCCACAATGAGCAGTACTTC. Its translation is CASSPTSVSGHNEQYF.

The chain is built from TRBV10-2 and TRBJ2-7; D possibly corresponds to TRBD1 (6 bases). Germline V gene sequence: CDR1 WSHSY, CDR2 SAAADI. The CDR3 has 12 residues. The V end lost 5 bases, the J end lost 5 bases, and 10 bases lay between the germline ends. The DNA for the CDR3 is TGCGCCAGCAGTACAGGGTTCGACGAGCAGTACTTC. Its translation: CASSTGFDEQYF.

The table lists this clonotype with many counts. The chain employs TRBV20-1 and TRBJ1-2, with 9 bases lining up with TRBD1. The CDR3 consists of 13 residues. The ends lost 6 bases at V and 8 bases at J; junction bases unmatched: 10. CDR1 and CDR2 (germline): DFQATT, SNEGSKA (reference sequence). The CDR3 sequence: CSATGGASIGYTF. DNA of the CDR3: TGCAGTGCCACAGGGGGCGCGTCGATCGGCTACACCTTC.

This clonotype has at least ten counts. The CDR3 spells CASSLTGQGYEQYF. In nucleotides, the CDR3 is TGCGCCAGCAGCTTGACGGGACAGGGCTACGAGCAGTACTTC. This chain connects TRBV5-1 to TRBJ2-7; TRBD1 matches at 9 bases. J gave up 3 bases and V 1 base, and 2 bases lay outside the gene matches. CDR3 size: 14 residues. CDR1 is SGHRS, CDR2 YFSETQ, per germline.

The gene calls are TRBV9 and TRBJ1-2, with TRBD1 matching 7 bases. CDR1 and CDR2 from the germline V gene are SGDLS and YYNGEE. The trim removed 1 base at V and 4 bases at J, leaving 4 bases unmatched. The CDR3 loop spans 14 amino acids. CDR3 sequence reads: CASSVHRGVYGYTF. CDR3 in DNA: TGTGCCAGCAGCGTACACAGGGGCGTCTATGGCTACACCTTC.

This clonotype was seen repeatedly, ten times or more. V is TRBV12-3 or TRBV12-4 and J is TRBJ1-5; no definite D call. With 3 bases removed from V and 1 base from J, the gap between germline ends came to 7 bases. CDR3 size: 14 residues. Written as DNA, the CDR3 is TGTGCCAGCAGTTTCTGGGGAAGCAATCAGCCCCAGCATTTT. Translation: CASSFWGSNQPQHF.

This clonotype turned up a few times. The chain is built from TRBV20-1 and TRBJ1-1; D gene uncertain. The CDR3 is 13 amino acids. Trimming left V 0 bases short and J 10 bases short, with 15 bases between. Germline values: CDR1 DFQATT, CDR2 SNEGSKA (reference sequence). CDR3 DNA: TGCAGTGCTAGAGATCAAGTACACGACGGAGCTTTCTTT. Protein sequence: CSARDQVHDGAFF.

CDR3 loop: CASSKEYGQKLFF. The CDR3, as DNA: TGTGCCAGCAGTAAAGAATACGGGCAGAAACTGTTTTTT. The rearrangement links TRBV2 to TRBJ1-4, with D hard to call. V lost 5 bases and J lost 11, with 15 bases in between. The germline gives CDR1 SNHLY, CDR2 FYNNEI. The CDR3 has 13 amino acids. Variable domain in full (rest from reference TRBV2 and TRBJ1-4): EPEVTQTPSHQVTQMGQEVILRCVPISNHLYFYWYRQILGQKVEFLVSFYNNEISEKSEIFDDQFSVERPDGSNFTLKIRSTKLEDSAMYFCASSKEYGQKLFFGSGTQLSVL.

This sequence joins TRBV5-4 and TRBJ1-2; the match to TRBD1 covers 11 bases. CDR1 is SGHNT and CDR2 is YYREEE in the germline V gene (reference sequence). The CDR3 sequence is 14 residues long. With V trimmed by 3 bases and J by 4 bases, 2 bases remained unmatched. CDR3 sequence: CASSWTGGSYGYTF. CDR3 in DNA: TGTGCCAGCAGCTGGACAGGGGGCAGCTATGGCTACACCTTC.

Concerning this clonotype: This may come from a read error, since a much larger clone is one base off. The chain has TRBV11-2 and TRBJ2-5; D tentatively reads TRBD1 or TRBD2 (5 bases each). The CDR3 is 16 residues long. Per germline, CDR1 SGHAT and CDR2 FQNNGV. The CDR3: CACSLGSRGFQETQYF. The CDR3 bases are TGTGCCTGCAGCTTAGGGTCTCGGGGCTTCCAAGAGACCCAGTACTTC.

V usage is TRBV20-1 and J usage is TRBJ2-7, with 7 nucleotides matching TRBD2. Per the germline V gene, CDR1 is DFQATT and CDR2 is SNEGSKA (reference sequence). This CDR3 has 18 residues. The ends lost 0 bases at V and 5 bases at J; junction bases unmatched: 19. CDR3 loop: CSAREHLRGLAVKDEQYF. The CDR3 DNA reads as TGCAGTGCTAGAGAACATCTACGAGGCCTAGCGGTAAAGGACGAGCAGTACTTC.

This sequence joins TRBV7-2 and TRBJ1-1, with 9 bases identical to TRBD1. The germline CDR1 and CDR2 sequences are SGHTA and FQGNSA. V gave up 5 bases and J gave up 2 bases; unmatched junction bases: 9. The CDR3 consists of 16 residues. CDR3 amino acids: CASSATGGSGNTEAFF. The CDR3 nucleotides read TGTGCCAGCAGCGCCACAGGGGGCTCTGGAAACACTGAAGCTTTCTTT.

This clonotype occurred a few times. This sequence joins TRBV12-5 and TRBJ2-7; TRBD1 is a possible D gene (6 bases). V was cut by 6 bases and J by 3 bases, with 21 bases left in between. The germline V gene has CDR1 LGHNT and CDR2 FRNRAP. The CDR3 is 16 residues long. CDR3 amino acids: CASGLPQGMGFYEQYF. The CDR3 DNA reads TGTGCTAGTGGCCTACCACAGGGAATGGGTTTCTACGAGCAGTACTTC.

In this sample, this clonotype turned up many times. The genes are TRBV7-2 and TRBJ2-2, with a tentative D call TRBD2 (5 bases). V was clipped by 5 bases and J by 9 bases, with 16 bases between them. The CDR3 has 14 amino acids. Germline CDR1 reads SGHTA; CDR2 reads FQGNSA. For the CDR3, the DNA is TGTGCCAGCAGCACCGGACCCGCCGGGAGGGAGCTGTTTTTT. Translation gives CASSTGPAGRELFF.

This clonotype was detected many times. This sequence joins TRBV19 and TRBJ1-1; tentative D call: TRBD1 (6 bases). Trimming took off 7 bases at V and 6 bases at J, with 18 bases between the two ends. Germline CDR1 reads LNHDA; CDR2 reads SQIVND (reference sequence). The CDR3 contains 14 residues. This CDR3 reads CASTPTGSIPEAFF. The CDR3 nucleotides are TGTGCCAGTACGCCAACAGGGTCAATACCTGAAGCTTTCTTT.

This clonotype was seen many times. V is TRBV25-1 and J is TRBJ2-2, with D possibly matching TRBD1 (6 bases). Germline loops: CDR1 MGHDK, CDR2 SYGVNS. The CDR3 contains 15 residues. The ends were cut back, 7 bases at V and 6 bases at J, with 18 bases in the middle. The CDR3 here is CASKHTQQGPGELFF. The CDR3 coding sequence is TGTGCCAGCAAGCACACACAACAGGGTCCCGGGGAGCTGTTTTTT.

The chain uses TRBV7-9 and TRBJ2-2; perhaps TRBD1 as D (5 bases). CDR3 length: 13 residues. Germline CDR1 is SEHNR and CDR2 is FQNEAQ (reference sequence). The V and J ends lost 5 bases and 9 bases respectively, with 13 bases between them. CDR3 DNA: TGTGCCAGCAGCCAAGGGGTAGCCTGGGAGCTGTTTTTT. This encodes CASSQGVAWELFF.

The chain has TRBV20-1 and TRBJ2-2; D call uncertain. CDR1 and CDR2 (germline): DFQATT, SNEGSKA (reference sequence). The CDR3 sequence is 12 residues long. The V end lost 0 bases, the J end lost 5 bases, and 4 bases lay between the germline ends. The CDR3, as DNA: TGCAGTGCTAGAGATTGGACCGGGGAGCTGTTTTTT. The encoded protein is CSARDWTGELFF.

The V and J genes are TRBV7-2 and TRBJ1-2, with a tentative D call TRBD1 (5 bases). The V gene lost 5 bases and the J gene lost 4 bases, with 17 bases spanning the gap. The length of the CDR3 is 15 residues. Germline CDR1 SGHTA, CDR2 FQGNSA. In DNA, the CDR3 is TGTGCCAGCAGCCTCGGCCCCGGGGCTTTCTATGGCTACACCTTC. Protein: CASSLGPGAFYGYTF. Complete variable domain (other parts from reference TRBV7-2 and TRBJ1-2): GAGVSQSPSNKVTEKGKDVELRCDPISGHTALYWYRQSLGQGLEFLIYFQGNSAPDKSGLPSDRFSAERTGGSVSTLTIQRTQQEDSAVYLCASSLGPGAFYGYTFGSGTRLTVV.

The V call is TRBV2, the J call TRBJ2-1; 9 positions match TRBD1. The J call may not be correct, given that the DNA end is closer to TRBJ2-7. Germline assignment: CDR1 SNHLY and CDR2 FYNNEI. This CDR3 comprises 15 residues. The CDR3 here is CASSPGQGLYNEQYF. CDR3 nucleotides: TGTGCCAGCAGCCCAGGACAGGGGCTCTACAATGAGCAGTACTTC.